This is a list of T cell receptor beta chains from one sample in a study of patients and donors after allogeneic stem cell transplantation. TCRdb passed the RT-PCR reads through MiXCR, listing each CDR3 protein once. The sample has about a million distinct CDR3 sequences, roughly 18% seen once; the top ten hold 6%. The sequenced sample consisted of blood, either unsorted or a sorted T cell fraction (not recorded which). The origin of the receptors is a human donor who was either an allogeneic HSCT recipient or a stem cell or donor lymphocyte infusion donor (not recorded which). It is not recorded whose cells these are; they may come from a transplant donor. Both conserved end residues are part of each CDR3. A D gene is named only where the DNA matches it firmly. Clone size is stated in some rows and not others, as once, few, many or a class when expanded.

V gene,D gene,clone size,J gene,CDR3 protein,CDR3 DNA
TRBV4-3,-,few,TRBJ2-1,CASSQDLGRNEQFF,TGCGCCAGCAGCCAAGATTTGGGGAGGAATGAGCAGTTCTTC
TRBV2,-,-,TRBJ1-1,CASGTQPEAFF,TGTGCCAGCGGGACCCAACCTGAAGCTTTCTTT
TRBV7-9,-,-,TRBJ2-7,CASSSKLGTRRTGEQYF,TGTGCCAGCAGCTCCAAACTAGGGACACGCAGGACGGGAGAGCAGTACTTC
TRBV13,-,few,TRBJ1-1,CASSFAVTPGEVAFF,TGTGCCAGCAGCTTCGCTGTGACACCCGGTGAAGTAGCTTTCTTT
TRBV3-1,-,-,TRBJ2-1,CASSQPGRDEQFF,TGTGCCAGCAGCCAACCAGGAAGGGATGAGCAGTTCTTC
TRBV4-3,-,few,TRBJ1-1,CASSRQMDREAFF,TGCGCCAGCAGCCGCCAGATGGACAGAGAAGCTTTCTTT
TRBV29-1,-,few,TRBJ1-3,CSVEPRNKGNTIYF,TGCAGCGTTGAACCACGTAATAAGGGAAACACCATATATTTT
TRBV9,-,-,TRBJ2-3,CASSVAGSIDTQYF,TGTGCCAGCAGCGTAGCCGGGAGTATAGATACGCAGTATTTT
TRBV5-6,TRBD2,many,TRBJ2-1,CASSSGLAVYNEQFF,TGTGCCAGCAGCTCGGGACTAGCGGTCTACAATGAGCAGTTCTTC
TRBV2,-,-,TRBJ2-5,CASSGFRAQETQYF,TGTGCCAGCAGTGGATTCAGGGCGCAAGAGACCCAGTACTTC
TRBV4-1,-,-,TRBJ2-4,CASSQDPGHHYF,TGCGCCAGCAGCCAAGATCCGGGACATCATTACTTC
TRBV9,-,few,TRBJ2-3,CASSVGAGTTDTQYF,TGTGCCAGCAGCGTAGGCGCGGGAACCACAGATACGCAGTATTTT
TRBV30,TRBD2,many,TRBJ2-1,CAWNGLAVNEQFF,TGTGCCTGGAATGGACTAGCGGTAAATGAGCAGTTCTTC
TRBV6-5,-,few,TRBJ2-1,CASSYSIRQNRNEQFF,TGTGCCAGCAGTTACTCGATTCGGCAGAATCGCAATGAGCAGTTCTTC
TRBV5-1,-,-,TRBJ2-4,CASSPLQGTVGKNIQYF,TGCGCCAGCAGCCCTTTACAGGGCACGGTTGGCAAAAACATTCAGTACTTC
TRBV6-5,-,few,TRBJ2-1,CASSYSGMNKYNEQFF,TGTGCCAGCAGTTACTCCGGGATGAATAAGTACAATGAGCAGTTCTTC
TRBV30,TRBD2,few,TRBJ2-7,CASKSGGFSYEQYF,TGTGCCTCGAAGTCGGGGGGGTTTTCCTACGAGCAGTACTTC
TRBV10-3,-,few,TRBJ2-2,CAISRGQYTGELFF,TGTGCCATCAGCCGCGGGCAGTACACCGGGGAGCTGTTTTTT
TRBV25-1,TRBD1,many,TRBJ2-3,CASRGQGADTQYF,TGTGCCAGCAGGGGACAGGGTGCAGATACGCAGTATTTT
TRBV5-1,TRBD1,few,TRBJ1-1,CASSSGFAGGYTEAFF,TGCGCCAGCAGCTCGGGCTTTGCAGGGGGGTACACTGAAGCTTTCTTT
TRBV24-1,-,-,TRBJ1-2,CATSEGTEAYGYTF,TGTGCCACCAGTGAAGGGACGGAGGCCTATGGCTACACCTTC
TRBV6-5,-,-,TRBJ2-5,CTLGTPQETQYF,TGTACCCTTGGGACGCCTCAGGAGACCCAGTACTTC
TRBV29-1,TRBD1,-,TRBJ1-2,CSVGTGGGGRGNYGYTF,TGCAGCGTGGGGACAGGGGGCGGAGGGCGCGGGAACTATGGCTACACCTTC
TRBV25-1,-,once,TRBJ2-5,CASSDSTAPSQETQYF,TGTGCCAGCAGTGACTCCACAGCGCCGAGCCAGGAGACCCAGTACTTC
TRBV4-3,-,-,TRBJ1-2,CASSQEVEEGRISYGYTF,TGCGCCAGCAGCCAAGAGGTCGAGGAGGGACGGATTTCCTATGGCTACACCTTC
TRBV6-2/TRBV6-3,-,-,TRBJ2-3,CASSFTGRWREDTQYF,TGTGCCAGCAGTTTTACAGGGCGCTGGCGGGAAGATACGCAGTATTTT
TRBV4-1,TRBD1,-,TRBJ1-2,CASHTGAYGYTF,TGCGCCAGCCACACAGGGGCCTATGGCTACACCTTC
TRBV6-5,-,-,TRBJ2-5,CASSYPLSMAETQYF,TGTGCCAGCAGTTATCCACTATCTATGGCAGAGACCCAGTACTTC
TRBV29-1,-,-,TRBJ1-1,CSALGGQGYTEAFF,TGCAGCGCCTTAGGGGGGCAGGGTTACACTGAAGCTTTCTTT
TRBV4-1,TRBD2,few,TRBJ2-3,CASTPIRKREYEDTQYF,TGCGCCAGCACCCCGATACGGAAGCGGGAGTACGAAGATACGCAGTATTTT
TRBV5-5,TRBD2,few,TRBJ2-3,CASSGALRSSGRWDTQYF,TGTGCCAGCAGCGGGGCCCTACGGTCTAGCGGGAGGTGGGATACGCAGTATTTT
TRBV29-1,-,-,TRBJ1-5,CSVVGQFDQPQHF,TGCAGCGTTGTGGGTCAGTTCGATCAGCCCCAGCATTTT
TRBV6-1,-,-,TRBJ1-2,CASSPPGHYGYTF,TGTGCCAGCAGTCCTCCAGGCCACTATGGCTACACCTTC
TRBV6-2/TRBV6-3,-,-,TRBJ2-1,CASSYSTQGGNEQFF,TGTGCCAGCAGTTACTCGACTCAGGGGGGGAATGAGCAGTTCTTC
TRBV20-1,TRBD1,-,TRBJ2-7,CSAVSDRGYWEQYF,TGCAGTGCCGTTTCCGACAGGGGTTATTGGGAGCAGTACTTC
TRBV11-2,-,few,TRBJ1-2,CASSTATRTARGYTF,TGTGCCAGCAGCACGGCGACCCGGACAGCACGAGGCTACACCTTC
TRBV7-9,-,-,TRBJ1-2,CASSRLTRTGSGYGYTF,TGTGCCAGCAGCCGCCTGACCCGGACTGGGTCGGGCTATGGCTACACCTTC
TRBV24-1,-,few,TRBJ2-1,CATSDLDSEQFF,TGTGCCACCAGTGATTTGGATTCCGAGCAGTTCTTC
TRBV9,-,few,TRBJ2-3,CASSVSIQVPTDTQYF,TGTGCCAGCAGCGTATCCATCCAGGTTCCCACAGATACGCAGTATTTT